This note documents a single T cell receptor beta chain sequence. This specimen belongs to a study of blood T cell repertoires in COVID-19. The CDR3 has 16 amino acids. CDR1 is KGHSH and CDR2 is LQKENI in the germline V gene. Trimming at V came to 3 bases and at J to 7 bases, leaving 5 bases not matched to a gene. As handled by the study authors: Amplifying reference gene primers gave estimates of nucleated cell counts. The table came from immunoSEQ multiplex PCR; TCRdb's copy has only in-frame clones and leaves some out. V, J and clone size are those of that table, while D and trimming were read from the DNA. Of 93,000 or so clones listed, roughly 88% were seen once; the top ten hold around 3.5%.

The TCR originated in a human donor in a cohort sampled during active COVID-19. The genes are TRBV18 and TRBJ2-2, with 13 bases matching TRBD2. Sequenced input: peripheral blood. CDR3 coding DNA: TGTGCCAGCTCACCCGGACTAGCGGGAGTTTTCGGGGAGCTGTTTTTT. This encodes CASSPGLAGVFGELFF. The full variable domain, in which reference TRBV18 and TRBJ2-2 provide the parts outside the CDR3, is NAGVMQNPRHLVRRRGQEARLRCSPMKGHSHVYWYRQLPEEGLKFMVYLQKENIIDESGMPKERFSAEFPKEGPSILRIQQVVRGDSAAYFCASSPGLAGVFGELFFGEGSRLTVL.